These 11 T cell receptor beta chains originate from one sample sequenced in a study of identical twins. Via MiXCR, TCRdb re-called the 5' RACE reads, giving one row per CDR3 protein. The repertoire holds some 570,000 distinct CDR3 sequences, 20% to 25% seen once, with approximately 0.52% in the top ten. This same sample was also taken into another study, of yellow fever vaccine responses in identical twins.

Sequenced: CD4+ T cells sorted from blood. These receptors all stem from a woman younger than 30 in good health.

This clonotype was seen only a few times. This chain links TRBV5-1 with TRBJ1-1, with D unclear. The germline V gene encodes CDR1 SGHRS and CDR2 YFSETQ. Trimming removed 4 bases from V and 8 bases from J, with 15 bases in between. This CDR3 region has 13 residues. In nucleotides, the CDR3 is TGCGCCAGCAGCCCCCTCCCCGGGTCCGAAGCTTTCTTT. It is translated as CASSPLPGSEAFF. Combining the CDR3 with reference TRBV5-1 and TRBJ1-1 gives the whole variable domain KAGVTQTPRYLIKTRGQQVTLSCSPISGHRSVSWYQQTPGQGLQFLFEYFSETQRNKGNFPGRFSGRQFSNSRSEMNVSTLELGDSALYLCASSPLPGSEAFFGQGTRLTVV.

This clonotype came up a few times. This chain links TRBV11-2 with TRBJ2-3; D is undetermined. CDR1 SGHAT and CDR2 FQNNGV come from the germline V gene. The CDR3 runs 16 residues. The V gene lost 0 bases and the J gene lost 8 bases, with 18 bases spanning the gap. The CDR3 sequence: CASSLDLITTFGTQYF. The CDR3 nucleotides read TGTGCCAGCAGCTTAGATCTCATAACGACCTTCGGTACGCAGTATTTT.

This clonotype was found a few times. This chain links TRBV6-1 with TRBJ2-7, with a weak D call TRBD1 (5 bases). Germline V gene sequence: CDR1 MNHNS, CDR2 SASEGT. V was cut by 4 bases and J by 4 bases, with 17 bases left in between. This CDR3 comprises 15 residues. CDR3 sequence reads: CASSAPVKGKYEQYF. The CDR3, as DNA: TGTGCCAGCAGTGCCCCAGTTAAGGGGAAATACGAGCAGTACTTC.

This clonotype has just a few counts. V and J are TRBV12-3 or TRBV12-4 and TRBJ2-1; D not certain. V was pared by 6 bases and J by 5 bases, with 17 bases between. The CDR3 spans 15 residues. DNA for the CDR3: TGTGCCAGCAGCTGGTGGCCCAAAGAAAACAATGAGCAGTTCTTC. Protein product: CASSWWPKENNEQFF.

The chain has TRBV9 and TRBJ1-5; D is uncertain. Germline values: CDR1 SGDLS, CDR2 YYNGEE. This CDR3 spans 15 amino acids. V lost 0 bases and J 0 bases, leaving 7 bases between the germline ends. The CDR3 spells CASSVGQDSNQPQHF. DNA for the CDR3: TGTGCCAGCAGCGTAGGACAAGATAGCAATCAGCCCCAGCATTTT.

This chain joins TRBV6-2 or TRBV6-3 and TRBJ2-3, with TRBD2 matching over 14 bases. The V segment lost 0 bases and the J segment 2 bases; nucleotides outside the gene matches: 4. Germline V gives CDR1 MNHEY, CDR2 SVGEGT. The CDR3 totals 18 residues. DNA of the CDR3: TGTGCCAGCAGTTACTCGGGGACTAGCGGGGGCCTCACAGATACGCAGTATTTT. It encodes CASSYSGTSGGLTDTQYF.

The rearrangement links TRBV18 to TRBJ2-5; the match to TRBD1 covers 10 bases. Unmatched junction bases numbered 6, after V lost 2 bases and J lost 0 bases. The CDR3 consists of 17 residues. Germline assignment: CDR1 KGHSH and CDR2 LQKENI. CDR3 sequence reads: CASSPSPGQGNQETQYF. The CDR3 DNA reads as TGTGCCAGCTCACCATCACCGGGACAGGGGAACCAAGAGACCCAGTACTTC.

The chain recombines TRBV5-1 with TRBJ2-3, with 9 bases identical to TRBD2. The CDR3 contains 17 residues. CDR1 SGHRS and CDR2 YFSETQ come from the germline V gene. Germline trimming cut 2 bases from V and 0 bases from J; bases unmatched to any gene: 7. CDR3 residues: CASSFAGGPTSTDTQYF. The CDR3 DNA reads as TGCGCCAGCAGCTTTGCGGGAGGGCCCACTAGCACAGATACGCAGTATTTT.

The V call is TRBV5-5, the J call TRBJ2-3, with 9 bases lining up with TRBD2. There are 15 residues in the CDR3. V shed 1 base, J shed 9 bases, and the junction held 9 bases outside the gene matches. Germline CDR1 and CDR2: SGHKS and YYEKEE (reference sequence). The CDR3 DNA is TGTGCCAGCAGCTTGAACGGCGGGGGGGTCGAAACGCAGTATTTT. It yields the protein CASSLNGGGVETQYF.

The CDR3 sequence: CASSPLAGQGNEKLFF. CDR3 bases: TGCGCCAGCAGCCCGTTAGCAGGACAGGGTAATGAAAAACTGTTTTTT. The chain joins TRBV4-1 to TRBJ1-4, with 8 bases aligning to TRBD1. V shed 4 bases, J shed 4 bases, and the junction held 8 bases outside the gene matches. The germline V gene encodes CDR1 MGHRA and CDR2 YSYEKL. This CDR3 comprises 16 residues.

This clonotype came up many times. This chain links TRBV7-9 with TRBJ2-2, with a weak D call TRBD2 (5 bases). CDR3 size: 14 residues. The germline CDR1 and CDR2 sequences are SEHNR and FQNEAQ (reference sequence). With 0 bases removed from V and 4 bases from J, the gap between germline ends came to 6 bases. Here the CDR3 reads CASSLAAGTGELFF. In DNA, the CDR3 is TGTGCCAGCAGCTTAGCGGCGGGCACCGGGGAGCTGTTTTTT.